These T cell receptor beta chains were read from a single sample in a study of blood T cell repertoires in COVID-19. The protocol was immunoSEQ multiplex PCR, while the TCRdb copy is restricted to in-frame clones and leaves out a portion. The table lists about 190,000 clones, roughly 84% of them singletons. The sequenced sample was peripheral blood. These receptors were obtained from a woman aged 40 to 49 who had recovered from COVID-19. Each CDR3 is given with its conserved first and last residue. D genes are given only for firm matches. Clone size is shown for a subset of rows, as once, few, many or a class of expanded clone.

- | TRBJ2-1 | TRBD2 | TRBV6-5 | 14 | CASSLAGMRNEQFF | TGTGCCAGCAGTCTAGCGGGAATGCGGAATGAGCAGTTCTTC
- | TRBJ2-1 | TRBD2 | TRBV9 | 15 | CASSVLSGFTNEQFF | TGTGCCAGCAGCGTACTTAGCGGGTTTACAAATGAGCAGTTCTTC
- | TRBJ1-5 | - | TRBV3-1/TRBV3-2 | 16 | CASKYVRGRSNQPQHF | TGTGCCAGCAAGTATGTTCGGGGAAGGAGCAATCAGCCCCAGCATTTT
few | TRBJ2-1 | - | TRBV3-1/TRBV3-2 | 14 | CASSQDSGKWEQFF | TGTGCCAGCAGCCAAGATTCGGGAAAATGGGAGCAGTTCTTC
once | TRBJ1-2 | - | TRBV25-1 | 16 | CASSRGGDGANYGYTF | TGTGCCAGCAGCCGAGGGGGGGACGGAGCTAACTATGGCTACACCTTC
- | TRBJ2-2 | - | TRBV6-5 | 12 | CASRIQGRELFF | TGTGCCAGCAGGATACAGGGTAGGGAGCTGTTTTTT
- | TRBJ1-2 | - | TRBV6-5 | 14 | CASSSTGLGGGYTF | TGTGCCAGCAGTTCCACAGGCCTCGGAGGGGGCTACACCTTC
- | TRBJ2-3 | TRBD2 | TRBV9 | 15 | CASSVGAGGTDTQYF | TGTGCCAGCAGCGTAGGGGCGGGGGGCACAGATACGCAGTATTTT
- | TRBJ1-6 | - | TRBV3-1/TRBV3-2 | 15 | CASSLNAGEGSPLHF | TGTGCCAGCAGCCTCAATGCGGGGGAGGGTTCACCCCTCCACTTT
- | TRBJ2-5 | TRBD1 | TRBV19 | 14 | CASSRGQLQETQYF | TGTGCCAGTAGTAGGGGACAGCTCCAAGAGACCCAGTACTTC
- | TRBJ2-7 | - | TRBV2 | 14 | CASSAGQRNDEQYF | TGTGCCAGCAGCGCAGGACAGAGAAACGACGAGCAGTACTTC
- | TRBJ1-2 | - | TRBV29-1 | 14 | CSVGDRISSDGYTF | TGCAGCGTTGGAGACAGGATAAGCTCGGATGGCTACACCTTC
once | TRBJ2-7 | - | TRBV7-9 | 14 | CASSLGGVAYEQYF | TGTGCCAGCAGCTTGGGCGGGGTGGCCTACGAGCAGTACTTC
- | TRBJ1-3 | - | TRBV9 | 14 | CASSPANRGNTIYF | TGTGCCAGCAGCCCAGCTAACAGGGGAAACACCATATATTTT
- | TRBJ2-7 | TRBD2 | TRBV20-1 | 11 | CSASGGREQYF | TGCAGTGCCAGCGGGGGGCGCGAGCAGTACTTC
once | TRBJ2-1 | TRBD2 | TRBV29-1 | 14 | CSGWGTSGSNEQFF | TGCAGCGGGTGGGGGACTAGCGGGAGCAATGAGCAGTTCTTC
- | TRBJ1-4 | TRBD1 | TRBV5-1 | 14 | CASSPGQGPEKLFF | TGCGCCAGCAGCCCCGGACAGGGACCCGAAAAACTGTTTTTT